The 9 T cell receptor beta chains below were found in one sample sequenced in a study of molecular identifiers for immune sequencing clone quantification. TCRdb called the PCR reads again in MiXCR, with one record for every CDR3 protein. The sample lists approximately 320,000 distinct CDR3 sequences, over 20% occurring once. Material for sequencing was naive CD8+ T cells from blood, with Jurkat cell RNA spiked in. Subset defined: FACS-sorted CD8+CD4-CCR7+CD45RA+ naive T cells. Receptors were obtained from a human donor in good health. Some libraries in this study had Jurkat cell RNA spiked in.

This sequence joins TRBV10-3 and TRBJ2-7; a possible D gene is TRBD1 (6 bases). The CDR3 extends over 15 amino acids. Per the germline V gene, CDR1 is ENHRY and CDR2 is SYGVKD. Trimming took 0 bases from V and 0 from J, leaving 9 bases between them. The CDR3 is CAISESNRASYEQYF. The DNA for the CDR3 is TGTGCCATCAGTGAGTCGAACAGGGCCTCCTACGAGCAGTACTTC.

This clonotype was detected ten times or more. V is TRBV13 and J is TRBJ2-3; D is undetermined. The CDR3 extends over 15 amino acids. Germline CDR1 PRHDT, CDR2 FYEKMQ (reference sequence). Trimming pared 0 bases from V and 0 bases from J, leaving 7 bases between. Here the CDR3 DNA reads TGTGCCAGCAGCTTAGGTGGAACTAGCACAGATACGCAGTATTTT. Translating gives CASSLGGTSTDTQYF. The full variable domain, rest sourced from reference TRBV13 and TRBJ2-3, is AAGVIQSPRHLIKEKRETATLKCYPIPRHDTVYWYQQGPGQDPQFLISFYEKMQSDKGSIPDRFSAQQFSDYHSELNMSSLELGDSALYFCASSLGGTSTDTQYFGPGTRLTVL.

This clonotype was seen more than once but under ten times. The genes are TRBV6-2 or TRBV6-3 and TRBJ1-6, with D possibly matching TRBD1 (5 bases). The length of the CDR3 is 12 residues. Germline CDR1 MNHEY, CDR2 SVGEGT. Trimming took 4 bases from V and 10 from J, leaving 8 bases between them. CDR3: CASSFGGSPLHF. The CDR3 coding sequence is TGTGCCAGCAGTTTCGGGGGATCACCCCTCCACTTT.

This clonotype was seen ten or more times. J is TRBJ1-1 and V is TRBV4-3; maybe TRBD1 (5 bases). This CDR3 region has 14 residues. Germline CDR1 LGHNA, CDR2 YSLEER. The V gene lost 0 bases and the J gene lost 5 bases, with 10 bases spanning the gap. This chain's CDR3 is CASSQEGGGTEAFF. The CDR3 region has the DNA TGCGCCAGCAGCCAAGAGGGGGGTGGTACTGAAGCTTTCTTT.

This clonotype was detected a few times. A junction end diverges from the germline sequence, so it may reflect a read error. CDR3 protein: CAPSDLADNEQFF. CDR3 DNA: TGTGCCCCCAGTGATTTGGCAGACAATGAGCAGTTCTTC. The chain recombines TRBV24-1 with TRBJ2-1; D gene unclear. This CDR3 region has 13 residues. From germline, CDR1 is KGHDR and CDR2 SFDVKD.

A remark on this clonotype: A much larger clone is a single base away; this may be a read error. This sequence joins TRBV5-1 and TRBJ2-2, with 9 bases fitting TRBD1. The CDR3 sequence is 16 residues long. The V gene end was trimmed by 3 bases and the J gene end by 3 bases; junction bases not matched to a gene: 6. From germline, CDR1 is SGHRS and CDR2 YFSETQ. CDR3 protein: CASSYSGQGYTGELFF. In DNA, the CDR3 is TGCGCCAGCAGCTATTCTGGACAGGGGTACACCGGGGAGCTGTTTTTT.

The CDR3: CASSPLFRSNTEAFF. The CDR3 DNA reads as TGTGCCAGCAGCCCCCTTTTCCGCAGTAACACTGAAGCTTTCTTT. The chain carries TRBV12-3 or TRBV12-4 and TRBJ1-1; D ambiguous. The CDR3 is 15 residues long. V was pared by 6 bases and J by 2 bases, with 16 bases between.

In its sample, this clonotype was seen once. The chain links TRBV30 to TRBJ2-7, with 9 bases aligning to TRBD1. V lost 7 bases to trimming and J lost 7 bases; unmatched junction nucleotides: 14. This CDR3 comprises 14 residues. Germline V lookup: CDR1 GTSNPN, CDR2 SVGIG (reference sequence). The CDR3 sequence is CASSPGQGSEEQYF. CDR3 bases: TGTGCCTCCAGCCCGGGACAGGGATCGGAAGAGCAGTACTTC.

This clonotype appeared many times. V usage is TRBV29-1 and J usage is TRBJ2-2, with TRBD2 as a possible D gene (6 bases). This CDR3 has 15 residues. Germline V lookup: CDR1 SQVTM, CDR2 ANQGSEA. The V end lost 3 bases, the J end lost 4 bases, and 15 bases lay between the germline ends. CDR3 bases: TGCAGCGTTGATTTCGGGAGCCGAAGCACCGGGGAGCTGTTTTTT. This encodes CSVDFGSRSTGELFF.